The rows below give T cell receptor beta chains drawn from one sample of a study of blood T cell repertoires in COVID-19. Profiling relied on immunoSEQ multiplex PCR, and the TCRdb table lists in-frame clones only, not all of them. The sample contains some 120,000 clones, roughly 82% of which appear only once. Sequenced input: peripheral blood. These receptor sequences come from a human donor in a cohort sampled during active COVID-19. Both conserved end residues are part of each CDR3. Fields, in order: V gene, J gene, clone size, CDR3 length, D gene, CDR3 DNA, CDR3 protein. The D gene is left open where the match is weak. Some rows mark clone size as missing; the rest say once, few, many or name a class of expanded clone.

TRBV4-3	TRBJ2-7	-	16	-	TGCGCCAGCAGCCAAGATCCGCGGGGGCGGCAATCCGAGCAGTACTTC	CASSQDPRGRQSEQYF
TRBV12-3/TRBV12-4	TRBJ2-7	-	13	-	TGTGCCAGCAGTCGGACACCTAACTACGAGCAGTACTTC	CASSRTPNYEQYF
TRBV5-6	TRBJ2-1	-	15	TRBD1	TGTGCCAGCAGCACCGGGACAGGCAACTACAATGAGCAGTTCTTC	CASSTGTGNYNEQFF
TRBV29-1	TRBJ2-7	once	14	-	TGCAGCTCCAGCAGGGGAAAAAGCTCCTACGAGCAGTACTTC	CSSSRGKSSYEQYF
TRBV11-2	TRBJ2-1	-	15	-	TGTGCCAGCAGCTTAGCGGGTTTGACCTACAATGAGCAGTTCTTC	CASSLAGLTYNEQFF
TRBV2	TRBJ1-2	many	16	-	TGTGCCAGCAGTGAAGCGCAAAGGCAGAGAGGTTATGGCTACACCTTC	CASSEAQRQRGYGYTF
TRBV29-1	TRBJ2-1	-	13	-	TGCAGCGCCAGACAGGGACTTCTAGGTGAGCAGTTCTTC	CSARQGLLGEQFF
TRBV4-3	TRBJ2-1	-	12	TRBD2	TGCGCCAGCAGCCATCAGCGGGGGGGGCTTCTCTTC	CASSHQRGGLLF
TRBV6-5	TRBJ2-2	-	15	TRBD1	TGTGCCAGCGGACAGGGCAGGGCCCTCACCGGGGAGCTGTTTTTT	CASGQGRALTGELFF
TRBV19	TRBJ2-3	-	14	-	TGTGCCAGTAGTATAACGTTCCCGGCAGATACGCAGTATTTT	CASSITFPADTQYF
TRBV6-6	TRBJ2-2	few	16	TRBD1	TGTGCCAGCCGATTCACCGGGACAGGGGGCACCGGGGAGCTGTTTTTT	CASRFTGTGGTGELFF
TRBV6-2/TRBV6-3	TRBJ2-2	-	19	TRBD2	TGTGCCAGCAGTTTTGGGGAGCGGGGGGCATTCGCGAACACCGGGGAGCTGTTTTTT	CASSFGERGAFANTGELFF
TRBV7-9	TRBJ1-5	-	14	TRBD1	TGTGCCAGCAGCCCCGGGACAGATTATCAGCCCCAGCATTTT	CASSPGTDYQPQHF
TRBV13	TRBJ2-1	once	15	TRBD1	TGTGCCAGCAGCCCCCAGACAGGGGTCTACAATGAGCAGTTCTTC	CASSPQTGVYNEQFF
TRBV14	TRBJ2-7	-	15	TRBD1	TGTGCCAGCAGCCAAGTGACAGGGCCCACCTACGAGCAGTACTTC	CASSQVTGPTYEQYF
TRBV11-2	TRBJ2-3	-	12	-	TGTGCCAGCAGCCATTTCACAGATACGCAGTATTTT	CASSHFTDTQYF
TRBV15	TRBJ2-2	once	18	-	TGTGCCACCAGCAGAGATCTTATCGAGGGTTCGAACACCGGGGAGCTGTTTTTT	CATSRDLIEGSNTGELFF
TRBV7-2	TRBJ2-3	-	16	TRBD2	TGTGCCAGCAGCACCGGGACTAGCGGGGGTGCAGATACGCAGTATTTT	CASSTGTSGGADTQYF
TRBV28	TRBJ1-1	-	14	-	TGTGCCAGCAGACGTTGGAGGGCTGGCTCTGAAGCTTTCTTT	CASRRWRAGSEAFF
TRBV4-1	TRBJ2-5	-	14	TRBD1	TGCGCCAGCAGCTCGGGACAGGGTGGTGAGACCCAGTACTTC	CASSSGQGGETQYF